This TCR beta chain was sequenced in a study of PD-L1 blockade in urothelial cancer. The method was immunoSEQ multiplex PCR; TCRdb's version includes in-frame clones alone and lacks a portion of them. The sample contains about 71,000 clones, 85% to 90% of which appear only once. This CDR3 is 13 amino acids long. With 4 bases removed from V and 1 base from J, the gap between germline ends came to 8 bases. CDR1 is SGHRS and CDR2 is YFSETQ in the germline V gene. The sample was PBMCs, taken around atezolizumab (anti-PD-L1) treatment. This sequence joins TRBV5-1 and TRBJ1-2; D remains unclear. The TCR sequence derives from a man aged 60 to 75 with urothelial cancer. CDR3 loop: CASSPHSNYGYTF. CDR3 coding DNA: TGCGCCAGCAGCCCACACAGTAACTATGGCTACACCTTC. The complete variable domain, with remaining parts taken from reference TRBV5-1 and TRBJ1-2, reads KAGVTQTPRYLIKTRGQQVTLSCSPISGHRSVSWYQQTPGQGLQFLFEYFSETQRNKGNFPGRFSGRQFSNSRSEMNVSTLELGDSALYLCASSPHSNYGYTFGSGTRLTVV.